The TCR beta chain under discussion was sequenced for a study of CD8 T cells in ankylosing spondylitis (dated by TCRdb to about 2017). General notes on the study: To find TCR variants linked to disease, the study profiled T cell receptor beta repertoires in ankylosing spondylitis patients and healthy donors. Peripheral blood was sampled, and synovial fluid was additionally collected from ankylosing spondylitis patients. The whole study cohort included under 140 healthy donors and some 27 ankylosing spondylitis patients. The study at large found these results: Some TCR beta motif variants had previously been reported in synovial fluid and blood of reactive arthritis patients, which suggested common disease-initiation mechanisms. A TCR beta motif made up of under ten highly homologous amino acid variants appeared to be characteristic of blood from ankylosing spondylitis patients. A CD8+ phenotype was shown by the disease-linked clones, which were found at relatively low frequencies in peripheral blood. The disease-linked clones were reported as significantly enriched in matched synovial fluid samples from ankylosing spondylitis patients.

This clonotype occurred many times. Its antigen remains undetermined. Base qualities are not provided; no much larger clone lies one nucleotide away. The germline V gene provides CDR1 ENHRY and CDR2 SYGVKD. V loses 10 bases of germline sequence and J loses 4 bases, and the interval between the two ends is 8 bases. Including cysteine and phenylalanine, the CDR3 has 11 amino acids. Of the read, only the CDR3 DNA is kept; its 33 bases are in frame from base 1. TCRdb records Illumina HiSeq 2500 as the sequencer. TCR beta libraries were prepared by quantitative 5'-RACE with molecular barcodes. Per the original workflow: A new computational method based on a probabilistic model of VDJ rearrangement was used to identify disease-linked TCR variants. Starting from the raw public reads, TCRdb applied fastp trimming at Q25, assembled clones with MiXCR and retained in-frame beta chains. Every entry covers one CDR3 protein and lists the most common genes and DNA from its rows. The V and J calls and clone size are TCRdb's, not the authors'. A total of approximately 350,000 distinct CDR3 sequences appear in this sample, roughly 14% of them only once. The top ten clones comprise around 1% of the sample.

The receptor was isolated from a male donor with ankylosing spondylitis or in good health (not recorded which). Rearrangement joined TRBV10-3 to TRBJ2-1, with the D gene call left open. Material for sequencing was blood, either unsorted or a sorted T cell fraction (not recorded which). CDR3 region: CATTDYNEQFF. The DNA reads TGTGCCACCACTGATTACAATGAGCAGTTCTTC.